This passage covers 5 T cell receptor beta chains from one sample sequenced in a study of OX40 agonist ivuxolimab in advanced cancers. Receptor amplification or capture employed the immunoSEQ multiplex PCR assay. In its TCRdb copy, this immuneACCESS table keeps in-frame sequences only and misses some clones. Where compared with another copy, unresolved V genes explain less than half of these, and the others have no known cause. This sample lists 65,000 to 70,000 clones; around 83% were detected once. The ten largest make up about 0.42% of the sample. Sample: CD4+ or CD8+ T cells sorted from blood, taken in a trial of the OX40 agonist ivuxolimab. The source is an adult with an advanced solid tumor such as melanoma, head and neck, liver or kidney cancer.

The genes are TRBV15 and TRBJ2-3; 8 bases line up with TRBD2. Germline trimming cut 1 base from V and 5 bases from J; bases unmatched to any gene: 11. Germline V gene lookup returns CDR1 LNHNV and CDR2 YYDKDF (reference sequence). This CDR3 spans 17 amino acids. CDR3 sequence reads: CATSRASLAGLVDTQYF. As DNA, the CDR3 is TGTGCCACCAGCAGAGCCTCCTTAGCGGGACTGGTAGATACGCAGTATTTT.

The rearrangement joins TRBV5-1 to TRBJ2-1; 10 bases agree with TRBD2. Germline assignment: CDR1 SGHRS and CDR2 YFSETQ. V dropped 4 bases and J dropped 8; count of bases not matched to a gene: 12. CDR3 length: 16 amino acids. CDR3 amino acids: CASSQSPSGSGYEQFF. The CDR3 DNA is TGCGCCAGCAGCCAGTCGCCTAGCGGGAGTGGCTATGAGCAGTTCTTC. Combining the CDR3 with reference TRBV5-1 and TRBJ2-1 gives the whole variable domain KAGVTQTPRYLIKTRGQQVTLSCSPISGHRSVSWYQQTPGQGLQFLFEYFSETQRNKGNFPGRFSGRQFSNSRSEMNVSTLELGDSALYLCASSQSPSGSGYEQFFGPGTRLTVL.

This clone came up a few times. The chain combines TRBV5-1 with TRBJ2-7, with 7 bases that match TRBD1. Germline V gene data show CDR1 as SGHRS and CDR2 as YFSETQ. CDR3 length: 15 amino acids. Trimming removed 7 bases from V and 0 bases from J; junction bases left unmatched: 10. The CDR3 nucleotides read TGCGCCAGCGCCCTGCTGACAGGGCTCTCCTACGAGCAGTACTTC. The encoded protein is CASALLTGLSYEQYF.

The chain links TRBV7-6 to TRBJ2-1; 9 positions match TRBD2. Per the germline V gene, CDR1 is SGHVS and CDR2 is FNYEAQ. The trim removed 1 base at V and 7 bases at J, leaving 8 bases unmatched. The CDR3 is 16 residues long. The DNA of the CDR3 is TGTGCCAGCAGCTTAGAGGGCGGGAGGGCCTCGAATGAGCAGTTCTTC. It specifies CASSLEGGRASNEQFF.

The J gene is TRBJ2-7, the V gene TRBV2; possibly TRBD2 for D (6 bases). The CDR3 has 13 residues. The germline CDR1 and CDR2 sequences are SNHLY and FYNNEI. Between the trimmed V and J ends, which lost 8 bases and 3 bases, there was a span of 14 bases. The CDR3 protein is CASLLSGGYEQYF. CDR3 DNA sequence: TGTGCCAGCCTGCTATCCGGGGGCTACGAGCAGTACTTC. Variable domain in full (rest from reference TRBV2 and TRBJ2-7): EPEVTQTPSHQVTQMGQEVILRCVPISNHLYFYWYRQILGQKVEFLVSFYNNEISEKSEIFDDQFSVERPDGSNFTLKIRSTKLEDSAMYFCASLLSGGYEQYFGPGTRLTVT.